This entry concerns a single T cell receptor beta chain. The antigen is undetermined. The record originates from a study of beta chain features in type 1 diabetes. Whole-study context: Sorted cells, some 110 million in number, were examined across all samples. Regarding the study as a whole: A cDNA-based sequencing approach could over-represent cells with high TCR expression. A closer apparent resemblance between naive, central memory and Treg TCRB repertoires was seen in patients than in healthy donors.

The entirety of the isolated RNA underwent reverse transcription, so expressed TCRB transcripts were sequenced. Produced via immunoSEQ multiplex PCR; TCRdb's table is partial and in-frame only. This table holds about 320,000 clones, 14% found once. Each sorted fraction was over 95% pure. The clonotype was recovered from a man aged 30 to 39 in good health. The sequenced sample consisted of central memory CD4+ T cells from blood.

Written as DNA, the CDR3 is TGTGCCAGCACTCACCTATTTTATATTCGGAGCAATCAGCCCCAGCATTTT. Its translation: CASTHLFYIRSNQPQHF. V gene TRBV27 combines with J gene TRBJ1-5, with unresolved D. CDR3 length: 17 amino acids. V gave up 7 bases and J gave up 1 base, with 20 bases separating them. Per the germline V gene, CDR1 is MNHEY and CDR2 is SMNVEV (reference sequence).